Shown below are 23 T cell receptor beta chains from a single sample sequenced in a study of T cells of healthy individuals. TCRdb re-called the 5' RACE reads through MiXCR, storing one row per CDR3 protein. Among 60,000 to 80,000 distinct CDR3 sequences, roughly 16% were seen once, and the ten largest hold around 4.5%. All receptors come from a human donor in good health.

This clonotype was observed a few times. The rearrangement uses TRBV5-6 and TRBJ1-4, with D perhaps matching TRBD1 (5 bases). Germline lookup yields CDR1 SGHDT and CDR2 YYEEEE. The CDR3 has 16 residues. V lost 1 base, J lost 7 bases, and 17 bases lay in between. CDR3 nucleotide sequence: TGTGCCAGCAGCTTGATAACGGGGGGGTTCGGTGAAAAACTGTTTTTT. Translating it yields CASSLITGGFGEKLFF.

This clonotype has ten or more counts. CDR3 in amino acids: CASRLSGAGANVLTF. CDR3 in DNA: TGTGCCAGTCGCTTGAGTGGGGCTGGGGCCAACGTCCTGACTTTC. The chain uses TRBV19 and TRBJ2-6; no definite D call. Deletions cut 8 bases from V and 2 bases from J, with 13 bases between. The CDR3 runs 15 residues. Germline V gene lookup returns CDR1 LNHDA and CDR2 SQIVND (reference sequence).

This clonotype was seen more than once but under ten times. The J gene is TRBJ2-1, the V gene TRBV19; TRBD2 aligns across 8 bases. With V trimmed by 2 bases and J by 5 bases, 5 bases remained unmatched. Germline lookup yields CDR1 LNHDA and CDR2 SQIVND (reference sequence). The CDR3 has 15 amino acids. CDR3 amino acids: CASSIRGLVDNEQFF. For the CDR3, the DNA is TGTGCCAGTAGTATAAGGGGACTAGTAGACAATGAGCAGTTCTTC.

The sample holds a few counts of this clonotype. J is TRBJ2-2 and V is TRBV18, with D uncertain. Between the trimmed V and J ends, which lost 3 bases and 6 bases, there was a span of 11 bases. CDR3 size: 14 residues. Germline V CDR1 and CDR2: KGHSH, LQKENI. The CDR3 spells CASSPSSVSGELFF. The CDR3 bases are TGTGCCAGCTCACCGTCCAGCGTGTCCGGGGAGCTGTTTTTT.

The rearrangement joins TRBV29-1 to TRBJ2-7; 8 bases are a match to TRBD1. The V gene end was trimmed by 3 bases and the J gene end by 3 bases; junction bases not matched to a gene: 4. Germline CDR1 and CDR2: SQVTM and ANQGSEA. The CDR3 runs to 13 residues. The CDR3 coding sequence is TGCAGCGTTGAGGGGACAGGAGGCTACGAGCAGTACTTC. Encoded protein: CSVEGTGGYEQYF.

There are many counts of this clonotype. This chain links TRBV4-1 with TRBJ1-4; D may be TRBD1 (6 bases). The V and J ends lost 0 bases and 10 bases respectively, with 12 bases between them. CDR3 length: 14 amino acids. Germline V CDR1 and CDR2: MGHRA, YSYEKL. The CDR3 region has the DNA TGCGCCAGCAGCCAAGAGGAATTGGGGGCAAAACTGTTTTTT. Translated: CASSQEELGAKLFF.

V gene TRBV10-3 combines with J gene TRBJ2-3; tentatively, D is TRBD1 or TRBD2 (6 bases each). The V and J ends lost 4 bases and 1 base respectively, with 15 bases between them. The germline CDR1 and CDR2 sequences are ENHRY and SYGVKD. The CDR3 covers 16 residues. CDR3 coding DNA: TGTGCCATCAGTGTTGCCGGGGGCCAAGGCACAGATACGCAGTATTTT. Translation: CAISVAGGQGTDTQYF.

This clonotype was seen just once. A much larger clone lies a single base off, so this may be a read error. The CDR3 ends on some other residue instead of the conserved phenylalanine or tryptophan, so this is likely a read error. V usage is TRBV27 and J usage is TRBJ2-7; D gene uncertain. V was clipped by 10 bases and J by 7 bases, with 17 bases between them. Germline V lookup: CDR1 MNHEY, CDR2 SMNVEV (reference sequence). The CDR3 runs 12 residues. CDR3: CATRWAMGEQYY. The DNA for the CDR3 is TGTGCCACCAGATGGGCCATGGGGGAGCAGTACTAC.

Turning to this clonotype: This may be a read error: a much more frequent sequence differs by one nucleotide. The V and J genes are TRBV9 and TRBJ1-4; D uncertain. Looked up from germline, CDR1 is SGDLS and CDR2 is YYNGEE. This CDR3 contains 15 residues. This chain's CDR3 is CAGSLHPSTNEKLFF. The CDR3 bases are TGTGCCGGCAGCCTGCATCCTTCAACTAATGAAAAACTGTTTTTT.

This clonotype was detected many times. V is TRBV4-1 and J is TRBJ1-5, with 9 nucleotides matching TRBD1. The CDR3 length is 17 residues. From germline, CDR1 is MGHRA and CDR2 YSYEKL. The V and J ends lost 0 bases and 6 bases, in that order; junction bases with no gene match: 9. Here the CDR3 reads CASSQEQGAQGGQPQHF. CDR3 nucleotides: TGCGCCAGCAGCCAAGAACAGGGGGCGCAGGGTGGTCAGCCCCAGCATTTT.

This clonotype appeared many times. The chain has TRBV20-1 and TRBJ2-7, with TRBD1 as a possible D gene (6 bases). CDR3 length: 11 amino acids. Trimming took off 5 bases at V and 9 bases at J, with 14 bases between the two ends. The germline V gene encodes CDR1 DFQATT and CDR2 SNEGSKA (reference sequence). The CDR3 coding sequence is TGCAGTGCTGGGGACAACGCAGGGCAGTACTTC. This gives the protein CSAGDNAGQYF.

This clonotype has just a few counts. The J gene is TRBJ2-7, the V gene TRBV5-6; D may correspond to TRBD1 or TRBD2 (5 bases each). Trimming left V 2 bases short and J 6 bases short, with 12 bases between. This CDR3 is 13 amino acids long. Germline lookup yields CDR1 SGHDT and CDR2 YYEEEE. CDR3 nucleotide sequence: TGTGCCAGCAGCTTCAGACGGGGCCGCGAGCAGTACTTC. Translated: CASSFRRGREQYF.

This clonotype showed up many times. J is TRBJ2-1 and V is TRBV10-2, with D unresolved. The germline CDR1 and CDR2 sequences are WSHSY and SAAADI. This CDR3 contains 11 residues. V dropped 11 bases and J dropped 7 bases, with 12 bases sitting between them. The CDR3 sequence: CAFRRGNEQFF. Here the CDR3 DNA reads TGCGCCTTCCGGCGTGGAAATGAGCAGTTCTTC.

The chain employs TRBV4-2 and TRBJ2-3; 8 positions match TRBD2. V gave up 4 bases and J gave up 3 bases; unmatched junction bases: 15. Germline CDR1 reads LGHNA; CDR2 reads YNFKEQ. CDR3 length: 18 amino acids. CDR3 in amino acids: CASSPLSSGGRTTDTQYF. The CDR3, as DNA: TGTGCCAGCAGCCCACTAAGCTCCGGCGGGAGGACTACAGATACGCAGTATTTT.

This chain connects TRBV20-1 to TRBJ2-5; 9 bases fit TRBD2. The V gene's germline CDR1 is DFQATT and CDR2 SNEGSKA (reference sequence). With 3 bases clipped from V and 9 bases from J, the junction kept 23 bases outside the gene matches. The CDR3 sequence is 18 residues long. CDR3 amino acids: CSARARRGLARQVAAQYF. The CDR3 DNA follows: TGCAGTGCTAGGGCCAGGCGAGGACTAGCGAGACAAGTGGCGGCCCAGTACTTC.

Worth noting for this clonotype: A read error may explain this, as a much larger clone is one base away. CDR3 in DNA: TGTGCCATCGGCGAGTTCGTAGAGCAGTACTTC. Amino acids: CAIGEFVEQYF. The V call is TRBV10-3, the J call TRBJ2-7, with unresolved D. V was cut by 8 bases and J by 7 bases, with 12 bases left in between. The CDR3 covers 11 residues. Germline assignment: CDR1 ENHRY and CDR2 SYGVKD.

This clonotype was seen a handful of times. V usage is TRBV4-1 and J usage is TRBJ2-6; D remains ambiguous. Germline V gene sequence: CDR1 MGHRA, CDR2 YSYEKL. Trimming pared 5 bases from V and 2 bases from J, leaving 13 bases between. The CDR3 loop spans 16 amino acids. CDR3 amino acids: CASSTPRGAGANVLTF. CDR3 in DNA: TGCGCCAGCAGCACCCCTCGTGGTGCTGGGGCCAACGTCCTGACTTTC.

Many counts were recorded for this clonotype. The chain has TRBV18 and TRBJ1-2; D may be TRBD1 (6 bases). V was clipped by 3 bases and J by 7 bases, with 18 bases between them. Germline CDR1 KGHSH, CDR2 LQKENI. The CDR3 totals 15 residues. The CDR3 region is CASSPNRGQGAGYTF. DNA for the CDR3: TGTGCCAGCTCACCCAACCGGGGACAAGGGGCTGGCTACACCTTC.

This clonotype was recorded a few times. The chain combines TRBV5-1 with TRBJ2-1; 8 bases fit TRBD1. J gave up 6 bases and V 4 bases, and 3 bases lay outside the gene matches. CDR1 and CDR2 (germline): SGHRS, YFSETQ. This CDR3 is built from 13 residues. CDR3 nucleotide sequence: TGCGCCAGCAGCAGACAGGGGCTCAATGAGCAGTTCTTC. Translation gives CASSRQGLNEQFF.

This clonotype has just a few counts. This chain joins TRBV5-1 and TRBJ2-5; D possibly corresponds to TRBD1 (5 bases). Deletions cut 0 bases from V and 5 bases from J, with 17 bases between. The CDR3 runs to 16 residues. Germline V lookup: CDR1 SGHRS, CDR2 YFSETQ. CDR3 amino acids: CASSLGTTPSGETQYF. The CDR3 nucleotides read TGCGCCAGCAGCTTGGGGACAACACCCTCAGGGGAGACCCAGTACTTC.

There are many counts of this clonotype. The CDR3 DNA sequence: TGTGCCAGCAGCCTGGGGGGACAGGGTCGCGAGCAGTACTTC. It codes for CASSLGGQGREQYF. The chain couples TRBV5-4 to TRBJ2-7, with 9 positions matching TRBD1. The V gene end was trimmed by 4 bases and the J gene end by 6 bases; junction bases not matched to a gene: 8. The V gene's germline CDR1 is SGHNT and CDR2 YYREEE (reference sequence). CDR3 length equals 14 residues.

This clonotype occurred many times. This sequence joins TRBV20-1 and TRBJ2-7; 10 positions match TRBD1. Germline CDR1 is DFQATT and CDR2 is SNEGSKA (reference sequence). The length of the CDR3 is 17 residues. With 2 bases clipped from V and 1 base from J, the junction kept 11 bases outside the gene matches. CDR3 amino acids: CSARYRPGQGHSYEQYF. CDR3 nucleotide sequence: TGCAGTGCTAGATATCGACCGGGACAGGGGCATTCCTACGAGCAGTACTTC.

V and J are TRBV3-1 and TRBJ2-3; no clear D gene. CDR1 is LGHDT and CDR2 is YNNKEL in the germline V gene (reference sequence). Trimming removed 5 bases at V and 1 base at J, with 7 bases between. The CDR3 loop spans 13 amino acids. DNA for the CDR3: TGTGCCAGCAGCTATACTGGCACAGATACGCAGTATTTT. The encoded protein is CASSYTGTDTQYF.